This TCR beta chain was profiled in a study of control samples from healthy donors and cancer patients. V lost 5 bases to trimming and J lost 10 bases; unmatched junction nucleotides: 7. The CDR3 sequence is 12 residues long. The germline V gene encodes CDR1 MDHEN and CDR2 SYDVKM. The assay was immunoSEQ multiplex PCR, and TCRdb's table has in-frame clones only and misses some. The sample consists of about 130,000 clones, 85% to 90% of them appearing once. Sequencing was carried out using PBMCs. This receptor was taken from a man in his fifties with head and neck cancer. V and J are TRBV28 and TRBJ1-1, with 7 bases that match TRBD1. The CDR3 nucleotides are TGTGCCAGCAGTCCCCTACAGGGGAGAGCTTTCTTT. Translation gives CASSPLQGRAFF.